This is a list of T cell receptor beta chains from one sample in a study of T cell responses to AZD1222 COVID-19 vaccine. Clones were read by immunoSEQ multiplex PCR, and TCRdb kept only the in-frame ones, dropping some. The table records 85,000 to 95,000 clones, 89% of them present only once. The sequencing used peripheral blood, collected 28 days after the second AZD1222 dose. Every receptor here comes from an adult who received the AZD1222 COVID-19 vaccine. CDR3s include the opening cysteine and the closing phenylalanine or tryptophan. Fields, in order: CDR3 DNA, CDR3 protein, J gene, V gene, clone size, D gene. D genes are given only for firm matches. The size entry is marked missing in some rows and otherwise reads once, few, many or a size class.

TGTGCCAGCAGTTACCGTCAGGGACCCTACGAGCAGTACTTC,CASSYRQGPYEQYF,TRBJ2-7,TRBV6-2/TRBV6-3,NA,NA
TGTGCCAGCAAACGGGACAGGGGGCGACCCGGGGAGCTGTTTTTT,CASKRDRGRPGELFF,TRBJ2-2,TRBV2,NA,TRBD1
TGTGCCACCAGCAGAGTGGGTCACGGCCAAAACACCGGGGAGCTGTTTTTT,CATSRVGHGQNTGELFF,TRBJ2-2,TRBV15,few,NA
TGTGCCAGCAGCACCACAGGGGTGGAGACCCAGTACTTC,CASSTTGVETQYF,TRBJ2-5,TRBV7-9,NA,TRBD1
TGCAGCGTCGTTAGACAGGATAGTGAAAAACTGTTTTTT,CSVVRQDSEKLFF,TRBJ1-4,TRBV29-1,NA,NA
TGTGCCAGCAGCTTAGTTGGAACCACAGATACGCAGTATTTT,CASSLVGTTDTQYF,TRBJ2-3,TRBV7-2,once,NA
TGTGCCAGTAGTATAGGGGGGGGCCGATACAATGAGCAGTTCTTC,CASSIGGGRYNEQFF,TRBJ2-1,TRBV19,NA,NA
TGTGCCAGCAGCTTGGGACAGGTATTAGCAGATACGCAGTATTTT,CASSLGQVLADTQYF,TRBJ2-3,TRBV7-9,NA,TRBD1
TGTGCCAGCAGTTACTCGGATTCTCTCTCCTACGAGCAGTACTTC,CASSYSDSLSYEQYF,TRBJ2-7,TRBV6-6,NA,NA
TGTGCCAGCAGCGACCGGGACAGGGTGAATGAGCAGTTCTTC,CASSDRDRVNEQFF,TRBJ2-1,TRBV11-2,NA,TRBD1
TGTGCCTGGAGTGTAGGAGGTGTAGGTAGCTACACCTTC,CAWSVGGVGSYTF,TRBJ1-2,TRBV30,NA,NA
TGCGCCAGCAGCCAAGATGGGGGGAACACCGGGGAGCTGTTTTTT,CASSQDGGNTGELFF,TRBJ2-2,TRBV4-3,NA,NA
TGTGCCAGCAGTCCGGGACAGGGTAACTATGGCTACACCTTC,CASSPGQGNYGYTF,TRBJ1-2,TRBV28,NA,TRBD1
TGTGCCAGCAGCCCAGACGGTAACACTGAAGCTTTCTTT,CASSPDGNTEAFF,TRBJ1-1,TRBV7-3,NA,NA
TGTGCCAGCAGCGCAAGGACAGTCTCCTACGAGCAGTACTTC,CASSARTVSYEQYF,TRBJ2-7,TRBV27,NA,NA
TGCAGCGCTTGGTCGGGACATAACTATGGCTACACCTTC,CSAWSGHNYGYTF,TRBJ1-2,TRBV29-1,NA,NA
TGTGCCAGCAGCGTTACAGGGTTGAACACTGAAGCTTTCTTT,CASSVTGLNTEAFF,TRBJ1-1,TRBV9,once,NA
TGTGCCAGCAGCGTAAGAGCGGGGGCCCACAATGAGCAGTTCTTC,CASSVRAGAHNEQFF,TRBJ2-1,TRBV9,NA,TRBD2
TGTGCCAGCAGCTTAAAAGTAGGGGGGAAACTCTTCTCGCAGGGCTACACCTTC,CASSLKVGGKLFSQGYTF,TRBJ1-2,TRBV7-2,NA,NA
TGCGCCAGCAGCCAAGAGGGGGGCAGGGGGCCTTTTTACACTGAAGCTTTCTTT,CASSQEGGRGPFYTEAFF,TRBJ1-1,TRBV4-1,NA,TRBD1
TGTGCCAGCAGCCTGGGGGGGAATTCGGGCTACACCTTC,CASSLGGNSGYTF,TRBJ1-2,TRBV7-9,NA,NA
TGTGCCTGGAGTTTAGGATTGAACACTGAAGCTTTCTTT,CAWSLGLNTEAFF,TRBJ1-1,TRBV30,NA,NA
TGTGCCAGTAGTAGACAGAATAGCAATCAGCCCCAGCATTTT,CASSRQNSNQPQHF,TRBJ1-5,TRBV19,NA,NA
TGCGCCAGCAGCTTGGTAGGCGGTAGCAATCAGCCCCAGCATTTT,CASSLVGGSNQPQHF,TRBJ1-5,TRBV5-1,NA,NA
TGTGCCAGCAGCTTAGAAATCCAGCTGAACACTGAAGCTTTCTTT,CASSLEIQLNTEAFF,TRBJ1-1,TRBV13,NA,NA
TGTGCCAGCAGCTCGGGACAGTCTAGCACAGATACGCAGTATTTT,CASSSGQSSTDTQYF,TRBJ2-3,TRBV5-4,NA,TRBD1
TGTGCCAGCAGCCCTTGGGACTCTGGGGCCAACGTCCTGACTTTC,CASSPWDSGANVLTF,TRBJ2-6,TRBV7-8,NA,NA
TGTGCCTGGAGTGTACTGGGACAGGGAAGCGGGGAGCTGTTTTTT,CAWSVLGQGSGELFF,TRBJ2-2,TRBV30,NA,TRBD1
TGCGCCAGCAGCTTGGCCGGGTCAGGCAATGAGCAGTTCTTC,CASSLAGSGNEQFF,TRBJ2-1,TRBV5-1,NA,NA
TGTGCCAGCGCAGAGTACGGACGTAATTCACCCCTCCACTTT,CASAEYGRNSPLHF,TRBJ1-6,TRBV18,NA,NA
TGCAGTGCTACGAACTATGGCTACACCTTC,CSATNYGYTF,TRBJ1-2,TRBV20-1,NA,NA
TGTGCCATCAGTGAGTCAGTAGATGAAGCTTTCTTT,CAISESVDEAFF,TRBJ1-1,TRBV10-3,NA,NA
TGCGCCAGCAGCCAAGATCCGGCAGGATCCTACGAGCAGTACTTC,CASSQDPAGSYEQYF,TRBJ2-7,TRBV4-1,NA,NA
TGTGCCAGTCGTGGGGAAAAACTGTTTTTT,CASRGEKLFF,TRBJ1-4,TRBV19,NA,NA
TGTGCCAGCAGCTTCACACGCACCAAAGGACTAGCGTTGACCCAGTACTTC,CASSFTRTKGLALTQYF,TRBJ2-5,TRBV11-2,NA,TRBD2
TGTGCCAGCAGTTACTCGACCTCCAGTGAACGAGCTTTCTTT,CASSYSTSSERAFF,TRBJ1-1,TRBV6-5,NA,NA
TGTGCCAGCAGTGTCGACTGGGGCACTGAAGCTTTCTTT,CASSVDWGTEAFF,TRBJ1-1,TRBV12-3/TRBV12-4,NA,NA
TGCGCCAGCAGCTTGTCGGCAGGGGACAACTATGGCTACACCTTC,CASSLSAGDNYGYTF,TRBJ1-2,TRBV5-1,NA,NA
TGTGCCAGCAGCTTGTCACCGGGACAGGGGGACTATGGCTACACCTTC,CASSLSPGQGDYGYTF,TRBJ1-2,TRBV5-4,NA,TRBD1
TGTGCCAGCAGTTACTGGACAGGGGGGTTTGGCTACGAGCAGTACTTC,CASSYWTGGFGYEQYF,TRBJ2-7,TRBV6-5,few,TRBD1